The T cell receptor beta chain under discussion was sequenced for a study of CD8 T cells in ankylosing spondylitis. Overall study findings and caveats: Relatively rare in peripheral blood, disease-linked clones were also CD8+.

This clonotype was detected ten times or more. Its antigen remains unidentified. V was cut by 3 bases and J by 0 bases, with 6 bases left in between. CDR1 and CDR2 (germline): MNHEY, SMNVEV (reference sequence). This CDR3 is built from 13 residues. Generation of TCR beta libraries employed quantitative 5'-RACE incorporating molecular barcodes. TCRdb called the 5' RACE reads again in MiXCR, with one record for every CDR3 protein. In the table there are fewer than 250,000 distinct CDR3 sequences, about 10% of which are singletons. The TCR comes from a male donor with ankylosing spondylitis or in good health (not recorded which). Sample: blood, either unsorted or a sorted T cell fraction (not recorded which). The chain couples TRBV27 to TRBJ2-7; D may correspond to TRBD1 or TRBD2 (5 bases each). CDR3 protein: CASSLRGSYEQYF. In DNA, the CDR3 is TGTGCCAGCAGTTTGAGGGGCTCCTACGAGCAGTACTTC.